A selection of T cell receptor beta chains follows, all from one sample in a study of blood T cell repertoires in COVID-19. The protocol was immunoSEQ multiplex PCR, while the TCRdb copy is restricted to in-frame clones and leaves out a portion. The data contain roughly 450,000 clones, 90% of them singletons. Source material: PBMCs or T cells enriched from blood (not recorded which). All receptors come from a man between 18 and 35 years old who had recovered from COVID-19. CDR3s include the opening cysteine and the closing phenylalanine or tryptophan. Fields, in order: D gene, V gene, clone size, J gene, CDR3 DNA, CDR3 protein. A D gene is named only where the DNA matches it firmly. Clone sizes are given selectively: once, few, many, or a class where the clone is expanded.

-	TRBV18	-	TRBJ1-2	TGTGCCAGCTCACTGGTGGTGGCGCCGGAGGGCTACACCTTC	CASSLVVAPEGYTF
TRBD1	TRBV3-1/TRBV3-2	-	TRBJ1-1	TGTGCCAGCAGCCAATCCGGGACAGATAAAGCTTTCTTT	CASSQSGTDKAFF
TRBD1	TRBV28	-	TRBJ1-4	TGTGCCAGCAACCCGGGACAGAATGAAAAACTGTTTTTT	CASNPGQNEKLFF
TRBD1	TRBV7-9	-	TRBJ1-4	TGTGCCAGCAGCCTGGGACAGCTTAATGAAAAACTGTTTTTT	CASSLGQLNEKLFF
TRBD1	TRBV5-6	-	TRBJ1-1	TGTGCCAGCAGCTTGGGTTGGAGGGACAGGGAGACTGAAGCTTTCTTT	CASSLGWRDRETEAFF
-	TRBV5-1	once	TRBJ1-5	TGCGCCAGCAGCTTGGGCGGCGGAAATAGCAATCAGCCCCAGCATTTT	CASSLGGGNSNQPQHF
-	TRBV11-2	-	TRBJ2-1	TGTGCCAGCAGCTTAGATAGGGTCCTAAGGGGCGCCTACAATGAGCAGTTCTTC	CASSLDRVLRGAYNEQFF
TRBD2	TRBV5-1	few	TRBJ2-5	TGCGCCAGCAGCTTGGTTGCGGGAGGAGATGGGACCCAGTACTTC	CASSLVAGGDGTQYF
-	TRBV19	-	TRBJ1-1	TGTGCCAGTAGTGGGGGGTACACTGAAGCTTTCTTT	CASSGGYTEAFF
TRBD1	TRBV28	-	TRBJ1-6	TGTGCCAGCAGTTTGGACAAGACAGGGGTGTATAATTCACCCCTCCACTTT	CASSLDKTGVYNSPLHF
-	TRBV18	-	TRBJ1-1	TGTGCCAGCTCACCGGCCGGGGAAAGAACTGAAGCTTTCTTT	CASSPAGERTEAFF
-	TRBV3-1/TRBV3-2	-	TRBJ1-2	TGTGCCAGCAGCCAGACACGGCAGGGGCTAAACTATGGCTACACCTTC	CASSQTRQGLNYGYTF
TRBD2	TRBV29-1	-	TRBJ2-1	TGCAGCGTTGAGCGGCTAGCGGGTGACAATGAGCAGTTCTTC	CSVERLAGDNEQFF
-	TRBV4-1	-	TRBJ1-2	TGCGCCAGCAGCCAAGTGAGAAGCTATGGCTACACCTTC	CASSQVRSYGYTF
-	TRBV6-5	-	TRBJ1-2	TGTGCCAGCAGTTTTGACAGACAATCTAACTATGGCTACACCTTC	CASSFDRQSNYGYTF
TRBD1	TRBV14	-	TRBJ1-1	TGTGCCAGCAGCCAGACAGGGTGGGGAACTGAAGCTTTCTTT	CASSQTGWGTEAFF
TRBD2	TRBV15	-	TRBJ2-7	TGTGCCACCAGCGCCCGGGACTACTCCTACGAGCAGTACTTC	CATSARDYSYEQYF